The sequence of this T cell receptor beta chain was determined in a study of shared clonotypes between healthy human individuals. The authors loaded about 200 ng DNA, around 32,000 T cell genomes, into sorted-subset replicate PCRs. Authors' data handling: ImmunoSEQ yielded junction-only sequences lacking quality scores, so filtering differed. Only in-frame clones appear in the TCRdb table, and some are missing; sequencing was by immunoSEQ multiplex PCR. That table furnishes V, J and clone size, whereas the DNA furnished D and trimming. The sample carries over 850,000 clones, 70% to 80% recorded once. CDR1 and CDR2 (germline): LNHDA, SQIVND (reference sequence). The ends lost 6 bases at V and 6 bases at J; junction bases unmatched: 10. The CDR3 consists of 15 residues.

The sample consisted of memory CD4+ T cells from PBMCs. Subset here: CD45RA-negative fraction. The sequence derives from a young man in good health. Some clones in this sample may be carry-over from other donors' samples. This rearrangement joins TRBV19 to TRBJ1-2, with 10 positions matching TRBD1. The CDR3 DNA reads TGTGCCAGTAGGCCCGGGACAGGGGAGTGGAATGGCTACACCTTC. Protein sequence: CASRPGTGEWNGYTF.